Reported below is one TCR beta chain. The antigen remains undetermined. The germline V gene encodes CDR1 DFQATT and CDR2 SNEGSKA (reference sequence). CDR3 length: 15 amino acids. J was trimmed by 3 bases and V by 1 base; bases with no gene match: 8. A sample-barcoded 5' primer and a J-beta primer mix were used in a second PCR of roughly 6 to 11 cycles. TCRdb re-derived calls from the 5' RACE reads in MiXCR, one entry per CDR3 protein. Here the sample spans approximately 780,000 distinct CDR3 sequences, roughly 25% being singletons. The sample originates from a study of blood T cells in healthy people across ages. General study points: As age increased, TCR beta diversity per million T cells fell in a roughly linear fashion.

Each sample provided at least 6 micrograms of extracted total RNA. Another study also made use of these data, one on T cells of mothers and their children. That paper adds: Related mother and child pairs showed slightly greater overlap (not significant) than unrelated pairs did. The authors detected no persistent microchimeric T cell clones.

What was sequenced was blood. The source of this sequence is a boy younger than 18 in good health. The genes are TRBV20-1 and TRBJ2-7, with 8 bases fitting TRBD2. For the CDR3, the DNA is TGCAGTGCTAGAGGCTCCCCACTAGCGGTCTACGAGCAGTACTTC. This sequence encodes CSARGSPLAVYEQYF.